The rows below give T cell receptor beta chains drawn from one sample of a study of molecular identifiers for immune sequencing clone quantification. TCRdb re-called the PCR reads with MiXCR, one entry per CDR3 protein. The sample lists nearly 650,000 distinct CDR3 sequences; about 25% were seen once. Specimen: naive CD8+ T cells from blood, with Jurkat cell RNA spiked in. Every receptor here comes from a human donor in good health. Some libraries in this study had Jurkat cell RNA spiked in. The CDR3 runs from the conserved cysteine through the conserved F or W. Fields, in order: V gene, D gene, J gene, clone size, CDR3 protein, CDR3 DNA. A D gene is named only where the DNA matches it firmly. Clone size is given for some rows only: seen once, a few or many times, or a class if the clone is expanded.

v_call: TRBV29-1
d_call: .
j_call: TRBJ1-5
clone_size: many
cdr3_aa: CSVGEQGYQPQHF
cdr3_nt: TGCAGCGTTGGTGAACAGGGCTATCAGCCCCAGCATTTT

v_call: TRBV4-3
d_call: .
j_call: TRBJ2-7
clone_size: many
cdr3_aa: CASSQGVGVSYEQYF
cdr3_nt: TGCGCCAGCAGCCAAGGGGTAGGGGTTTCATACGAGCAGTACTTC

v_call: TRBV30
d_call: TRBD2
j_call: TRBJ2-1
clone_size: many
cdr3_aa: CAWSVGTSGSDEQFF
cdr3_nt: TGTGCCTGGAGTGTTGGGACTAGCGGGAGTGATGAGCAGTTCTTC

v_call: TRBV28
d_call: TRBD2
j_call: TRBJ2-2
clone_size: once
cdr3_aa: CASVLAATGELFF
cdr3_nt: TGTGCCAGCGTACTAGCGGCTACCGGGGAGCTGTTTTTT

v_call: TRBV2
d_call: TRBD2
j_call: TRBJ2-3
clone_size: .
cdr3_aa: CASSEAPGLAGGPPSADTQYF
cdr3_nt: TGTGCCAGCAGTGAAGCACCGGGACTAGCGGGAGGGCCGCCTAGCGCAGATACACAGTATTTT

v_call: TRBV27
d_call: TRBD1
j_call: TRBJ2-7
clone_size: few
cdr3_aa: CASSPSRGRLYEQYF
cdr3_nt: TGTGCCAGCAGTCCTAGCAGGGGGCGCCTCTACGAGCAGTACTTC

v_call: TRBV27
d_call: TRBD1
j_call: TRBJ2-7
clone_size: many
cdr3_aa: CASSFRDRVGEQYF
cdr3_nt: TGTGCCAGCAGTTTCCGGGACAGGGTAGGCGAGCAGTACTTC

v_call: TRBV19
d_call: .
j_call: TRBJ1-1
clone_size: many
cdr3_aa: CASSIQGMNTEAFF
cdr3_nt: TGTGCCAGTAGTATCCAGGGGATGAACACTGAAGCTTTCTTT

v_call: TRBV20-1
d_call: .
j_call: TRBJ2-7
clone_size: many
cdr3_aa: CSAADRGLAPSEQYF
cdr3_nt: TGCAGTGCTGCGGACAGGGGACTAGCACCTAGCGAGCAGTACTTC

v_call: TRBV7-6
d_call: .
j_call: TRBJ1-5
clone_size: .
cdr3_aa: CASSALISDYQPQHF
cdr3_nt: TGTGCCAGCAGCGCCCTCATCAGCGATTATCAGCCCCAGCATTTT

v_call: TRBV9
d_call: .
j_call: TRBJ2-1
clone_size: .
cdr3_aa: CASSVGRANEQFF
cdr3_nt: TGTGCCAGCAGCGTCGGAAGGGCCAATGAGCAGTTCTTC

v_call: TRBV20-1
d_call: TRBD1
j_call: TRBJ2-7
clone_size: .
cdr3_aa: CSARGSGTETYEQYF
cdr3_nt: TGCAGTGCTAGAGGATCCGGGACAGAAACCTACGAGCAGTACTTC

v_call: TRBV4-3
d_call: .
j_call: TRBJ2-1
clone_size: .
cdr3_aa: CASSQDSSIGSYNEQFF
cdr3_nt: TGCGCCAGCAGCCAAGATTCTAGCATCGGATCCTACAATGAGCAGTTCTTC

v_call: TRBV4-3
d_call: TRBD2
j_call: TRBJ2-7
clone_size: many
cdr3_aa: CASSQGTSGPYEQYF
cdr3_nt: TGCGCCAGCAGCCAAGGGACTAGCGGCCCCTACGAGCAGTACTTC

v_call: TRBV19
d_call: .
j_call: TRBJ1-1
clone_size: .
cdr3_aa: CASSSYAQGTEAFF
cdr3_nt: TGTGCCAGTAGTTCCTATGCGCAGGGAACTGAAGCTTTCTTT

v_call: TRBV4-1
d_call: .
j_call: TRBJ2-5
clone_size: many
cdr3_aa: CASSQVALRDQETQYF
cdr3_nt: TGCGCCAGCAGCCAAGTTGCTCTAAGGGATCAAGAGACCCAGTACTTC